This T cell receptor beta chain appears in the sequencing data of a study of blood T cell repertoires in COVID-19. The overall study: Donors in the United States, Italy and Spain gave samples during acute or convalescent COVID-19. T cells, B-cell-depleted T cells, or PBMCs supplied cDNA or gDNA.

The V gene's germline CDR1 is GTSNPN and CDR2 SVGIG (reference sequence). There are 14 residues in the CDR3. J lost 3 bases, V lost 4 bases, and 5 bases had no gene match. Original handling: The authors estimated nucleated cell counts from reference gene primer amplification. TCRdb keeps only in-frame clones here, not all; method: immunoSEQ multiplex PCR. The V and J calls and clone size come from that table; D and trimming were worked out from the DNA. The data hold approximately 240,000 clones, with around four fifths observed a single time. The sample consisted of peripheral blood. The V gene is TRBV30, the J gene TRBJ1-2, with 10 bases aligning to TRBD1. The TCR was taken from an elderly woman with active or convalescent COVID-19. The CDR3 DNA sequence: TGTGCCTGGAAAGACAGGGGGCTATACTATGGCTACACCTTC. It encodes CAWKDRGLYYGYTF. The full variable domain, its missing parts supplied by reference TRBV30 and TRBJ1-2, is SQTIHQWPATLVQPVGSPLSLECTVEGTSNPNLYWYRQAAGRGLQLLFYSVGIGQISSEVPQNLSASRPQDRQFILSSKKLLLSDSGFYLCAWKDRGLYYGYTFGSGTRLTVV.